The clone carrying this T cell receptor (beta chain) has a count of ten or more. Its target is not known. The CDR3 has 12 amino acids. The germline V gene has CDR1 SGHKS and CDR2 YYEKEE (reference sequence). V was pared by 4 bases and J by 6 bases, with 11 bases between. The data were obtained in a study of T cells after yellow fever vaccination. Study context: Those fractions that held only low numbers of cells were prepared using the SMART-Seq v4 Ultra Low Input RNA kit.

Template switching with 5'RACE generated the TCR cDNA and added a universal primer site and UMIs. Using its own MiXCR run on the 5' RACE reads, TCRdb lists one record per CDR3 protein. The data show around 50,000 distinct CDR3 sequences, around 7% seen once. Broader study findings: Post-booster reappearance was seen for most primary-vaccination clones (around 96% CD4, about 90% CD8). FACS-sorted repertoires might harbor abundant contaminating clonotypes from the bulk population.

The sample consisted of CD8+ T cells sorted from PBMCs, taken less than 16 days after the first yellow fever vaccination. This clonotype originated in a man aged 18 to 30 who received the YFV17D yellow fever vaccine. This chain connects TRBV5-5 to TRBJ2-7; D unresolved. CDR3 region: CASSPPLGEQYF. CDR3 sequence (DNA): TGTGCCAGCAGCCCCCCTCTTGGCGAGCAGTACTTC.